The TCR beta chain described here comes from a study of blood T cell repertoires in COVID-19. As for the study in general: Researchers got acute and convalescent COVID-19 samples from the United States, Italy and Spain. T cells, B-cell-depleted T cells, or PBMCs supplied cDNA or gDNA.

Germline V lookup: CDR1 MNHEY, CDR2 SVGAGI. V lost 6 bases, J lost 1 base, and 5 bases stayed unmatched. This CDR3 has 15 amino acids. Authors' processing steps: It was from reference gene primer amplification that nucleated cell counts were estimated. Libraries were prepared by immunoSEQ multiplex PCR; TCRdb keeps only in-frame clonotypes and omits some of them. V and J calls and clone size follow that table, whereas D and trimming were derived from the DNA. The sample lists about 67,000 clones; roughly nine tenths were seen once. The chain has TRBV6-5 and TRBJ2-3; 9 nucleotides agree with TRBD2. The sequence came from a man aged 50 to 59 with active COVID-19. Input material: peripheral blood. CDR3: CASSYSGSRTDTQYF. CDR3 sequence (DNA): TGTGCCAGCAGCTATAGCGGGAGTCGCACAGATACGCAGTATTTT.